Listed below are T cell receptor beta chains from one sample, sequenced in a study of blood T cell repertoires in COVID-19. Some clones are missing from TCRdb's copy, which holds only in-frame ones; the method was immunoSEQ multiplex PCR. This table holds around 300,000 clones, more than 70% found once. The sequenced sample was peripheral blood. These receptors came from a man aged 25-45 years with active or convalescent COVID-19. CDR3s include the opening cysteine and the closing phenylalanine or tryptophan. D genes are given only for firm matches. Clone size is shown for a subset of rows, as once, few, many or a class of expanded clone.

V gene	clone size	J gene	D gene	CDR3 DNA	CDR3 protein
TRBV30	-	TRBJ1-4	TRBD1	TGTGCCTGGAGTAAGGGACAGGGGTATGAAAAACTGTTTTTT	CAWSKGQGYEKLFF
TRBV9	-	TRBJ1-1	-	TGTGCCAGCAGTTTCTCGGGCACTGAAGCTTTCTTT	CASSFSGTEAFF
TRBV18	-	TRBJ1-2	TRBD1	TGTGCCAGCTCACCAAATCCCGTCCCGGGACAGGGAAGATATGGCTACACCTTC	CASSPNPVPGQGRYGYTF
TRBV6-2/TRBV6-3	-	TRBJ2-3	TRBD2	TGTGCCAGCAGCTTTAGCGGGGGGGCCCCAGATACGCAGTATTTT	CASSFSGGAPDTQYF
TRBV4-2	-	TRBJ2-7	-	TGTGCCAGCAGCCAAGAACGTCTCGGGGACTCACGTTCCTACGAGCAGTACTTC	CASSQERLGDSRSYEQYF
TRBV7-6	-	TRBJ2-7	TRBD2	TGTGCCAGCAGCTTACAAGCGGGGCTACCCTCCCACGAGCAGTACTTC	CASSLQAGLPSHEQYF
TRBV5-1	-	TRBJ1-2	-	TGCGCCAGCAGCTTGGACAGAAATAACAACTATGGCTACACCTTC	CASSLDRNNNYGYTF
TRBV2	-	TRBJ2-1	TRBD2	TGTGCCAGCAGATTTGGGACTAGCGGGAGGGGGAATGAGCAGTTCTTC	CASRFGTSGRGNEQFF
TRBV7-3	-	TRBJ2-7	TRBD1	TGTGCCAGCAGCCCCGGGACAGTCGGTGAGCAGTACTTC	CASSPGTVGEQYF
TRBV30	-	TRBJ2-7	-	TGTGCCTGGATGGGGAGAACCTACGAGCAGTACTTC	CAWMGRTYEQYF
TRBV7-9	-	TRBJ2-1	-	TGTGCCAGCAGCTTAGGCGATAATGAGCAGTTCTTC	CASSLGDNEQFF
TRBV4-2	-	TRBJ2-7	-	TGTGCCAGCAGCCAAGTGGGGGGTCAGGCCGGGCTCGAGCAGTACTTC	CASSQVGGQAGLEQYF
TRBV12-2	-	TRBJ2-5	-	TGTGCAAGTGGACTCTCGGGCCTAGCGGGAGATGTAGAGACCCAGTACTTC	CASGLSGLAGDVETQYF
TRBV7-2	-	TRBJ2-2	-	TGTGCCAGCAGCTTAGCGTCTAGAAGCACCGGGGAGCTGTTTTTT	CASSLASRSTGELFF
TRBV6-4	-	TRBJ2-1	TRBD2	TGTGCCAGCAGAGGGACTAGCGGGAGCTACAATGAGCAGTTCTTC	CASRGTSGSYNEQFF
TRBV6-5	-	TRBJ2-3	-	TGTGCCAGCAGTTTCAGGGGCCCTAAAGATACGCAGTATTTT	CASSFRGPKDTQYF
TRBV20-1	-	TRBJ2-7	-	TGCAGTGCTTCCGACGAGCAGTACTTC	CSASDEQYF
TRBV2	-	TRBJ2-3	TRBD2	TGTGCCAGCATAAGGACTAGTAGCACAGATACGCAGTATTTT	CASIRTSSTDTQYF
TRBV19	-	TRBJ1-2	-	TGTGCCAGTAGTATAAACCATGGCAGGGCCAACTATGGCTACACCTTC	CASSINHGRANYGYTF
TRBV4-2	-	TRBJ2-1	TRBD2	TGTGCCAGCAGCCAAGGCCTAGCGGGGGTCCGGGGCTACAATGAGCAGTTCTTC	CASSQGLAGVRGYNEQFF
TRBV10-3	-	TRBJ2-2	TRBD2	TGTGCCATCAGTGAGACTTTTAGCGGGACGGCTGCGAACGGGGAGCTGTTTTTT	CAISETFSGTAANGELFF
TRBV6-5	few	TRBJ1-2	TRBD1	TGTGCCAGCAATACCCCAGGGGGCAGGGACTATGGCTACACCTTC	CASNTPGGRDYGYTF
TRBV11-3	-	TRBJ2-3	TRBD2	TGTGCCAGCAGCTTATTCGGCCAGCGGGGTAGCACAGATACGCAGTATTTT	CASSLFGQRGSTDTQYF
TRBV30	-	TRBJ2-1	-	TGTGCCTGGACGGTTGAGACTGCCCCCTTTAATGAGCAGTTCTTC	CAWTVETAPFNEQFF
TRBV4-1	-	TRBJ2-2	TRBD1	TGCCCCCGCAGCCGACAGGGACAGCAGAACACCGGGGAGCTGTTTTTT	CPRSRQGQQNTGELFF
TRBV30	-	TRBJ1-3	TRBD1	TGTGCCTGGAGTGGGTCGAGCGACAGGGTTTATTTT	CAWSGSSDRVYF
TRBV15	-	TRBJ2-1	TRBD1	TGTGCCACCAGCTCGGGACAGATACATTACAATGAGCAGTTCTTC	CATSSGQIHYNEQFF
TRBV4-2	few	TRBJ1-1	-	TGTGCCAGCAGCCAATCAGAGGCACACACTGAAGCTTTCTTT	CASSQSEAHTEAFF
TRBV30	-	TRBJ1-1	-	TGTGCCTTCCGTAGCGGGACGGTGAACACTGAAGCTTTCTTT	CAFRSGTVNTEAFF
TRBV27	-	TRBJ2-7	TRBD2	TGTGCCAGCAAATTACTAGCGTTGGGGATGGGTGAGCAGTACTTC	CASKLLALGMGEQYF
TRBV6-2/TRBV6-3	-	TRBJ2-7	-	TGTGCCAGCAGTGCTACCTACGAGCAGTACTTC	CASSATYEQYF
TRBV7-2	-	TRBJ1-5	-	TGTGCCAGCAGCTCACGGCGGGGGTATAGCAATCAGCCCCAGCATTTT	CASSSRRGYSNQPQHF
TRBV4-2	-	TRBJ1-4	TRBD1	TGTGCCAGCAGCCAAAGGACAGGGGAAGAAAAACTGTTTTTT	CASSQRTGEEKLFF
TRBV7-6	-	TRBJ2-3	TRBD2	TGTGCCAGCAGCTTAAAGATAGCGGGGGTCACAGATACGCAGTATTTT	CASSLKIAGVTDTQYF
TRBV19	-	TRBJ2-3	TRBD1	TGTGCCAGTACTCTAGACAGGGCCACAGATACGCAGTATTTT	CASTLDRATDTQYF
TRBV7-2	-	TRBJ2-7	TRBD2	TGTGCCAGCAGCTTAGCGCCGCTAGCGGGCGCCTACGAGCAGTACTTC	CASSLAPLAGAYEQYF
TRBV6-2/TRBV6-3	-	TRBJ2-3	-	TGTGCCAGCAGTTACGGCCGAAGCACAGATACGCAGTATTTT	CASSYGRSTDTQYF
TRBV24-1	-	TRBJ1-2	TRBD1	TGTGCCACCAGTGACTCTGCAGACAGGGGTGGTGACTATGGCTACACCTTC	CATSDSADRGGDYGYTF
TRBV7-8	-	TRBJ1-6	-	TGTGCCAGTACCGGCGGGAATAATTCACCCCTCCACTTT	CASTGGNNSPLHF
TRBV6-5	-	TRBJ1-1	TRBD1	TGTGCCAGTCCAGGGGGGAGTGACACTGAAGCTTTCTTT	CASPGGSDTEAFF
TRBV11-3	-	TRBJ2-1	TRBD2	TGTGCCAGCAGCTTGGGACTAGCTCGATACAATGAGCAGTTCTTC	CASSLGLARYNEQFF
TRBV4-1	many	TRBJ1-1	-	TGCGCCAGCAGCCAATCGGGAGGGGAGAGCACTGAAGCTTTCTTT	CASSQSGGESTEAFF
TRBV7-9	-	TRBJ2-7	TRBD2	TGTGCCAGCACCTGGACTAGCGGGATCAACACTGTACCCTTCTCCTACGAGCAGTACTTC	CASTWTSGINTVPFSYEQYF
TRBV7-6	-	TRBJ2-7	-	TGTGCCAGCAGCTTAGAAACAGGAAAGTCCCACGAGCAGTACTTC	CASSLETGKSHEQYF